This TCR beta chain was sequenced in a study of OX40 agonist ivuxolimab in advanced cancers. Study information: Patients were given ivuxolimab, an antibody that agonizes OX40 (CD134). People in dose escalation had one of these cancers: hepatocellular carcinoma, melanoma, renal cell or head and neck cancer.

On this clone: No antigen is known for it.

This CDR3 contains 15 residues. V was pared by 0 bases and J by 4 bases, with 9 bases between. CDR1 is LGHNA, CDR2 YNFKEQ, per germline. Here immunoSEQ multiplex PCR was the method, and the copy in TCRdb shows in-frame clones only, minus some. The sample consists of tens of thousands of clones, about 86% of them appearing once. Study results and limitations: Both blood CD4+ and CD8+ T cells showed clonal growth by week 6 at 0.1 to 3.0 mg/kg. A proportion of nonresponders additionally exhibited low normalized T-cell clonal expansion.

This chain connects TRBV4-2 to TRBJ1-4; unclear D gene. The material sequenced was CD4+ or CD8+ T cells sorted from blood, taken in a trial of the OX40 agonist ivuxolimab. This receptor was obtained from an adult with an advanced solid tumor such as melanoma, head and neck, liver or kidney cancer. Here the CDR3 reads CASSQERRFNEKLFF. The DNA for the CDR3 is TGTGCCAGCAGCCAAGAACGCAGGTTTAATGAAAAACTGTTTTTT.